The next 31 T cell receptor beta chains were all read from a single sample in a study of blood T cell repertoires in COVID-19. Clones were read by immunoSEQ multiplex PCR, and TCRdb kept only the in-frame ones, dropping some. The sample lists approximately 220,000 clones; 82% were seen once. Sequenced: peripheral blood. These receptors came from a woman in her seventies with acute or convalescent COVID-19.

This clone was counted ten times or more. The rearrangement uses TRBV6-5 and TRBJ1-2, with D possibly matching TRBD1 (5 bases). With 4 bases removed from V and 4 bases from J, the gap between germline ends came to 13 bases. The V gene's germline CDR1 is MNHEY and CDR2 SVGAGI. This CDR3 comprises 14 residues. CDR3 sequence reads: CASSLLDRTYGYTF. The CDR3 DNA sequence: TGTGCCAGCAGTTTATTAGACAGAACCTATGGCTACACCTTC.

The chain has TRBV27 and TRBJ1-2; D gene ambiguous. Germline-derived CDR1 and CDR2 are MNHEY and SMNVEV (reference sequence). The CDR3 is made up of 12 amino acids. Trimming removed 4 bases at V and 8 bases at J, with 11 bases between. Written as DNA, the CDR3 is TGTGCCAGCAGTTCGATTAGAGGGGGCTACACCTTC. Protein product: CASSSIRGGYTF.

The rearrangement links TRBV25-1 to TRBJ1-6, with a tentative D call TRBD1 (6 bases). In germline, CDR1 is MGHDK, CDR2 SYGVNS. The V end lost 1 base, the J end lost 2 bases, and 12 bases lay between the germline ends. This CDR3 is built from 17 residues. The CDR3 loop is CASSESGRGPYNSPLHF. CDR3 bases: TGTGCCAGCAGTGAATCCGGCAGGGGACCCTATAATTCACCCCTCCACTTT.

This clone was observed a few times. The V and J genes are TRBV6-2 or TRBV6-3 and TRBJ2-7; 7 bases map to TRBD1. Germline V gene lookup returns CDR1 MNHEY and CDR2 SVGEGT. Trimming removed 5 bases from V and 1 base from J; junction bases left unmatched: 11. The CDR3 is 16 residues long. The CDR3 sequence is CASSHGSRGRSYEQYF. CDR3 bases: TGTGCCAGCAGTCATGGCTCGAGGGGGCGTTCCTACGAGCAGTACTTC.

This clone was seen a handful of times. The V and J genes are TRBV5-5 and TRBJ1-1; D uncertain. Per germline, CDR1 SGHKS and CDR2 YYEKEE (reference sequence). The CDR3 consists of 12 residues. Between the trimmed V and J ends, which lost 1 base and 9 bases, there was a span of 10 bases. DNA of the CDR3: TGTGCCAGCAGCTTGCCTAGCAGTCAAGCTTTCTTT. Translated: CASSLPSSQAFF.

The chain recombines TRBV29-1 with TRBJ1-1; D unresolved. Germline loops: CDR1 SQVTM, CDR2 ANQGSEA. Trimming stripped 5 bases from V and 3 bases from J, with 10 bases between. This CDR3 has 12 residues. CDR3 region: CSVIQADTEAFF. The CDR3 DNA is TGCAGCGTTATTCAGGCAGACACTGAAGCTTTCTTT.

This chain links TRBV2 with TRBJ1-1; D is perhaps TRBD1 (5 bases). Trimming left V 6 bases short and J 0 bases short, with 11 bases between. Germline CDR1 is SNHLY and CDR2 is FYNNEI. This CDR3 contains 14 residues. For the CDR3, the DNA is TGTGCCAGCAGACCCAGGGAAATGAACACTGAAGCTTTCTTT. Translating it yields CASRPREMNTEAFF.

This clone was detected only once. The chain uses TRBV18 and TRBJ2-1; D might be TRBD2 (6 bases). Germline-derived CDR1 and CDR2 are KGHSH and LQKENI. The length of the CDR3 is 17 residues. V was trimmed by 0 bases and J by 2 bases, leaving 14 bases between them. As DNA, the CDR3 is TGTGCCAGCTCACCACCTAATCGCGGGGTCACCTACAATGAGCAGTTCTTC. Translated, it gives CASSPPNRGVTYNEQFF.

V gene TRBV5-4 combines with J gene TRBJ1-1; 8 positions agree with TRBD1. The V segment lost 4 bases and the J segment 1 base; nucleotides outside the gene matches: 6. There are 15 residues in the CDR3. Germline CDR1 is SGHNT and CDR2 is YYREEE (reference sequence). The CDR3 bases are TGTGCCAGCAGCCCGCGACAGGGGCCGAACACTGAAGCTTTCTTT. Its translation: CASSPRQGPNTEAFF.

With respect to this clone: This sample also contains other DNA sequences that code for the same CDR3. The rearrangement joins TRBV19 to TRBJ1-4; TRBD1 matches at 8 bases. CDR3 length equals 12 residues. Germline CDR1 is LNHDA and CDR2 is SQIVND (reference sequence). Trimming took 9 bases from V and 5 from J; bases not matched to a gene: 2. In DNA, the CDR3 is TGTGCCAGCCGACAGGGGAATGAAAAACTGTTTTTT. Protein: CASRQGNEKLFF.

The chain has TRBV7-2 and TRBJ2-1; D unresolved. This CDR3 spans 13 amino acids. Germline CDR1 reads SGHTA; CDR2 reads FQGNSA. The germline V and J ends were trimmed by 3 bases and 4 bases, with 7 bases remaining between them. The CDR3 nucleotides read TGTGCCAGCAGCTTCGCTATTTACAATGAGCAGTTCTTC. Protein product: CASSFAIYNEQFF.

The J gene is TRBJ2-1, the V gene TRBV9; TRBD2 agrees at 8 bases. This CDR3 spans 15 amino acids. The germline gives CDR1 SGDLS, CDR2 YYNGEE. The junction had 8 bases not matched to a gene; V was cut back by 1 base and J by 8 bases. CDR3 in amino acids: CASSVYRGGRDEQFF. CDR3 sequence (DNA): TGTGCCAGCAGCGTATACCGGGGGGGCCGGGATGAGCAGTTCTTC.

J is TRBJ1-5 and V is TRBV7-8; 7 bases are shared with TRBD1. CDR3 length: 18 residues. Germline V lookup: CDR1 SGHVS, CDR2 FQNEAQ. The junction had 12 bases not matched to a gene; V was cut back by 3 bases and J by 1 base. CDR3 DNA sequence: TGTGCCAGCAGCTTTAGTAGTCAGGGGGGATTGAGCAATCAGCCCCAGCATTTT. Translating it yields CASSFSSQGGLSNQPQHF.

This clone came up once. Other DNA sequences in the same sample also yield this CDR3. The chain joins TRBV18 to TRBJ2-2, with a weak D call TRBD1 (5 bases). Germline-derived CDR1 and CDR2 are KGHSH and LQKENI. This CDR3 region has 14 residues. The V end lost 6 bases, the J end lost 1 base, and 9 bases lay between the germline ends. The CDR3 nucleotides read TGTGCCAGCTCCCCCGACAGGAACACCGGGGAGCTGTTTTTT. It specifies CASSPDRNTGELFF.

The rearrangement uses TRBV7-2 and TRBJ2-1; 7 bases are a match to TRBD1. The ends lost 3 bases at V and 6 bases at J; junction bases unmatched: 2. The length of the CDR3 is 13 residues. Germline CDR1 is SGHTA and CDR2 is FQGNSA. CDR3 nucleotide sequence: TGTGCCAGCAGCTTTGACAGGGCCAATGAGCAGTTCTTC. It specifies CASSFDRANEQFF.

The chain couples TRBV4-2 to TRBJ1-5; TRBD1 aligns across 7 bases. V was pared by 1 base and J by 2 bases, with 11 bases of the junction left unmatched. This CDR3 is built from 18 residues. The V gene's germline CDR1 is LGHNA and CDR2 YNFKEQ. The CDR3 protein is CASSQVGRGDFGNQPQHF. The CDR3 DNA reads as TGTGCCAGCAGCCAAGTTGGCAGGGGGGACTTTGGCAATCAGCCCCAGCATTTT.

The V and J genes are TRBV30 and TRBJ2-1, with a tentative D call TRBD1 (6 bases). V was clipped by 4 bases and J by 4 bases, with 8 bases between them. Germline assignment: CDR1 GTSNPN and CDR2 SVGIG (reference sequence). CDR3 length equals 12 residues. The chain's CDR3 is CAWKGVYNEQFF. CDR3 nucleotide sequence: TGTGCCTGGAAGGGGGTTTACAATGAGCAGTTCTTC.

The table lists this clone with a count of one. The chain joins TRBV3-1 (or the pseudogene TRBV3-2) to TRBJ2-5, with 7 bases matching TRBD2. This CDR3 comprises 15 residues. The ends lost 2 bases at V and 5 bases at J; junction bases unmatched: 8. CDR1 is LGHDT and CDR2 is YNNKEL in the germline V gene (reference sequence). CDR3 region: CASSQRYSGPETQYF. The CDR3 DNA follows: TGTGCCAGCAGCCAAAGGTATAGCGGGCCTGAGACCCAGTACTTC.

This chain links TRBV27 with TRBJ1-3; no clear D gene. The ends were cut back, 5 bases at V and 0 bases at J, with 8 bases in the middle. Germline loops: CDR1 MNHEY, CDR2 SMNVEV (reference sequence). This CDR3 contains 14 residues. The CDR3 DNA follows: TGTGCCAGCAGTGGTCTTAGCTCTGGAAACACCATATATTTT. It specifies CASSGLSSGNTIYF.

The rearrangement uses TRBV2 and TRBJ1-5, with D unclear. The germline V gene encodes CDR1 SNHLY and CDR2 FYNNEI. Trimming removed 0 bases at V and 4 bases at J, with 10 bases between. The CDR3 extends over 15 amino acids. This chain's CDR3 is CASSEANSRNQPQHF. The CDR3 coding sequence is TGTGCCAGCAGTGAAGCCAACAGCCGGAATCAGCCCCAGCATTTT.

The chain is built from TRBV7-9 and TRBJ2-7, with D perhaps TRBD2 (6 bases). The CDR3 covers 15 residues. CDR1 is SEHNR and CDR2 is FQNEAQ in the germline V gene (reference sequence). V lost 1 base and J 6 bases, leaving 16 bases between the germline ends. This CDR3 reads CASSLEGTSLVEQYF. In DNA form, the CDR3 reads TGTGCCAGCAGCTTAGAGGGAACTAGCCTGGTCGAGCAGTACTTC.

This clone appeared a single time. The chain carries TRBV12-5 and TRBJ1-4, with a tentative D call TRBD1 (5 bases). The CDR3 runs 17 residues. The germline CDR1 and CDR2 sequences are LGHNT and FRNRAP. V was clipped by 6 bases and J by 2 bases, with 19 bases between them. CDR3 loop: CASGTDGLGGTNEKLFF. CDR3 DNA sequence: TGTGCTAGTGGGACCGACGGGCTGGGGGGGACTAATGAAAAACTGTTTTTT.

This chain links TRBV3-1 (or the pseudogene TRBV3-2) with TRBJ1-6; D unclear. The CDR3 length is 14 residues. V was pared by 1 base and J by 10 bases, with 11 bases between. The V gene's germline CDR1 is LGHDT and CDR2 YNNKEL (reference sequence). In nucleotides, the CDR3 is TGTGCCAGCAGCCAAGGCCTGGTAGAGTCACCCCTCCACTTT. The encoded protein is CASSQGLVESPLHF.

The J gene is TRBJ2-1, the V gene TRBV4-2, with TRBD2 matching 10 bases. Unmatched junction bases numbered 6, after V lost 4 bases and J lost 3 bases. The CDR3 contains 16 residues. Germline assignment: CDR1 LGHNA and CDR2 YNFKEQ. In nucleotides, the CDR3 is TGTGCCAGCAGCCCAAAAGCGGGGGGGCTCTACAATGAGCAGTTCTTC. Translation gives CASSPKAGGLYNEQFF.

V gene TRBV18 combines with J gene TRBJ1-2; the D gene is possibly TRBD1 (5 bases). The CDR3 covers 16 residues. The germline V and J ends were trimmed by 2 bases and 7 bases, with 20 bases remaining between them. Germline CDR1 is KGHSH and CDR2 is LQKENI. This chain's CDR3 is CASSPSDQGLGGGYTF. The CDR3 coding sequence is TGTGCCAGCTCACCAAGCGACCAGGGCTTAGGTGGTGGCTACACCTTC. Variable domain in full (rest from reference TRBV18 and TRBJ1-2): NAGVMQNPRHLVRRRGQEARLRCSPMKGHSHVYWYRQLPEEGLKFMVYLQKENIIDESGMPKERFSAEFPKEGPSILRIQQVVRGDSAAYFCASSPSDQGLGGGYTFGSGTRLTVV.

The rearrangement joins TRBV18 to TRBJ1-5; 8 positions agree with TRBD1. CDR3 length equals 16 residues. Germline CDR1 reads KGHSH; CDR2 reads LQKENI. With 3 bases clipped from V and 3 bases from J, the junction kept 7 bases outside the gene matches. The CDR3 spells CASSPTGGSDNQPQHF. In nucleotides, the CDR3 is TGTGCCAGCTCACCCACAGGGGGGAGTGACAATCAGCCCCAGCATTTT. Full variable domain (remainder filled in from reference TRBV18 and TRBJ1-5): NAGVMQNPRHLVRRRGQEARLRCSPMKGHSHVYWYRQLPEEGLKFMVYLQKENIIDESGMPKERFSAEFPKEGPSILRIQQVVRGDSAAYFCASSPTGGSDNQPQHFGDGTRLSIL.

This chain joins TRBV5-4 and TRBJ1-4, with a tentative D call TRBD1 (5 bases). V gave up 5 bases and J gave up 5 bases, with 16 bases separating them. This CDR3 is 15 amino acids long. Germline V gene data show CDR1 as SGHNT and CDR2 as YYREEE (reference sequence). CDR3 amino acids: CASSPTQGRNEKLFF. CDR3 bases: TGTGCCAGCAGTCCCACTCAGGGTAGAAATGAAAAACTGTTTTTT.

This chain connects TRBV6-6 to TRBJ1-1, with D maybe TRBD1 (6 bases). In germline, CDR1 is MNHNY, CDR2 SVGAGI (reference sequence). The CDR3 totals 15 residues. Between the trimmed V and J ends, which lost 4 bases and 4 bases, there was a span of 16 bases. CDR3 amino acids: CASSSGGGGVTEAFF. CDR3 nucleotides: TGTGCCAGCAGTTCAGGCGGGGGCGGTGTCACTGAAGCTTTCTTT.

The rearrangement joins TRBV15 to TRBJ1-5, with 8 nucleotides matching TRBD1. V lost 5 bases to trimming and J lost 6 bases; unmatched junction nucleotides: 6. Germline CDR1 reads LNHNV; CDR2 reads YYDKDF (reference sequence). CDR3 length: 14 amino acids. The CDR3: CATSPGTGTQPQHF. As DNA, the CDR3 is TGTGCCACCAGCCCTGGGACAGGTACTCAGCCCCAGCATTTT. Filled out from reference TRBV15 and TRBJ1-5, the complete variable domain reads DAMVIQNPRYQVTQFGKPVTLSCSQTLNHNVMYWYQQKSSQAPKLLFHYYDKDFNNEADTPDNFQSRRPNTSFCFLDIRSPGLGDTAMYLCATSPGTGTQPQHFGDGTRLSIL.

A few counts support this clone. The chain links TRBV24-1 to TRBJ1-2; 9 bases align to TRBD1. Germline assignment: CDR1 KGHDR and CDR2 SFDVKD. The CDR3 runs 14 residues. After removal of 4 bases from V and 7 bases from J, the junction contained 6 bases not matched to a gene. The CDR3 is CATSEPGQGGGYTF. The CDR3 region has the DNA TGTGCCACCAGTGAACCGGGACAGGGAGGTGGCTACACCTTC.

V gene TRBV2 combines with J gene TRBJ1-2; D is uncertain. This CDR3 is built from 13 residues. V was trimmed by 8 bases and J by 5 bases, leaving 15 bases between them. Germline CDR1 SNHLY, CDR2 FYNNEI. The chain's CDR3 is CASAEDLTYGYTF. The CDR3 DNA is TGTGCCAGCGCAGAAGATTTGACATATGGCTACACCTTC.